These 9 T cell receptor beta chains came from one sample sequenced in a study of cytomegalovirus exposure and HLA in healthy donors. Primers for the PCR totalled 60 Vbeta and 13 Jbeta. Assay used: immunoSEQ multiplex PCR; TCRdb lists only in-frame clones, some missing. The sample holds around 140,000 clones. The sample taken for sequencing was PBMCs. Receptors originate from a woman between 18 and 30 years old in good health and CMV-seronegative.

V and J are TRBV5-1 and TRBJ1-4; D call uncertain. There are 15 residues in the CDR3. V gave up 4 bases and J gave up 0 bases, with 10 bases separating them. The germline CDR1 and CDR2 sequences are SGHRS and YFSETQ. For the CDR3, the DNA is TGCGCCAGCAGCGGTCAGAGCGCAACTAATGAAAAACTGTTTTTT. It specifies CASSGQSATNEKLFF.

The chain carries TRBV9 and TRBJ2-1, with D possibly TRBD2 on 5 matching bases. This CDR3 is 14 amino acids long. CDR1 SGDLS and CDR2 YYNGEE come from the germline V gene. Trimming removed 0 bases from V and 6 bases from J, with 10 bases in between. CDR3 protein: CASSVVGSGNEQFF. CDR3 bases: TGTGCCAGCAGCGTAGTTGGGAGCGGCAATGAGCAGTTCTTC.

CDR3 sequence: CAENSRGNTEAFF. CDR3 coding DNA: TGTGCCGAGAACAGTCGTGGGAACACTGAAGCTTTCTTT. V usage is TRBV30 and J usage is TRBJ1-1; the D is unclear. Germline CDR1 is GTSNPN and CDR2 is SVGIG (reference sequence). Trimming left V 8 bases short and J 1 base short, with 14 bases between. The CDR3 length is 13 residues.

The chain uses TRBV30 and TRBJ2-7, with 8 bases aligning to TRBD1. The CDR3 totals 13 residues. V gave up 4 bases and J gave up 6 bases; unmatched junction bases: 8. CDR1 and CDR2 from the germline V gene are GTSNPN and SVGIG (reference sequence). The CDR3 protein is CAWKGTGPGEQYF. The DNA of the CDR3 is TGTGCCTGGAAGGGGACAGGCCCGGGCGAGCAGTACTTC.

The chain uses TRBV29-1 and TRBJ2-1; the D gene is possibly TRBD2 (5 bases). Trimming left V 6 bases short and J 8 bases short, with 11 bases between. Germline CDR1 SQVTM, CDR2 ANQGSEA. The CDR3 has 11 residues. CDR3 amino acids: CSVDGLYEQFF. CDR3 DNA: TGCAGCGTCGATGGACTTTATGAGCAGTTCTTC.

The rearrangement links TRBV6-5 to TRBJ2-1; TRBD2 aligns across 10 bases. Trimming at V came to 5 bases and at J to 7 bases, leaving 5 bases not matched to a gene. The CDR3 consists of 14 residues. Germline lookup yields CDR1 MNHEY and CDR2 SVGAGI. CDR3 in amino acids: CASSPGLAWNEQFF. CDR3 DNA sequence: TGTGCCAGCAGTCCGGGACTAGCGTGGAATGAGCAGTTCTTC.

The rearrangement uses TRBV2 and TRBJ2-5, with unresolved D. Trimming stripped 4 bases from V and 5 bases from J, with 14 bases between. Germline CDR1 reads SNHLY; CDR2 reads FYNNEI. The CDR3 is 14 amino acids. CDR3 residues: CASSARLGWETQYF. CDR3 sequence (DNA): TGTGCCAGCAGTGCCAGACTTGGGTGGGAGACCCAGTACTTC.

The chain recombines TRBV10-3 with TRBJ2-1; possibly TRBD2 for D (6 bases). Per germline, CDR1 ENHRY and CDR2 SYGVKD. Trimming left V 4 bases short and J 3 bases short, with 10 bases between. This CDR3 region has 14 residues. In DNA form, the CDR3 reads TGTGCCATCAGTGTAGGGACTGGCTACAATGAGCAGTTCTTC. Amino acid sequence: CAISVGTGYNEQFF.

This chain joins TRBV4-1 and TRBJ2-1; 10 bases line up with TRBD2. V trimming: 4 bases; J trimming: 9 bases; junction bases outside the gene matches: 12. The germline V gene encodes CDR1 MGHRA and CDR2 YSYEKL. CDR3 length: 16 amino acids. The CDR3 DNA sequence: TGCGCCAGCAGCCTACCGAGGGCTAGCGGGAGAGTTGAGCAGTTCTTC. Its protein is CASSLPRASGRVEQFF.